Listed below are T cell receptor beta chains from one sample, sequenced in a study of cytomegalovirus exposure and HLA in healthy donors. The assay was immunoSEQ multiplex PCR, and TCRdb's table has in-frame clones only and misses some. The sample records approximately 93,000 clones, 82% being singletons. Sequenced input: PBMCs. The receptors come from a man in his forties or fifties in good health and CMV-seronegative. The CDR3 runs from the conserved cysteine through the conserved F or W. Each record gives: CDR3 protein, CDR3 DNA, D gene, V gene, clone size, J gene. The D gene is left open where the match is weak. Only some rows state a clone size, as once, few, many or a class for expanded clones.

CDR3 protein: CASSFRIEQYF
CDR3 DNA: TGTGCCAGCAGCTTCCGTATCGAGCAGTACTTC
D gene: .
V gene: TRBV9
clone size: once
J gene: TRBJ2-7

CDR3 protein: CASSAQGHSNQPQHF
CDR3 DNA: TGTGCCAGCTCTGCCCAAGGACACAGCAATCAGCCCCAGCATTTT
D gene: .
V gene: TRBV18
clone size: .
J gene: TRBJ1-5

CDR3 protein: CASSKREATYEQYF
CDR3 DNA: TGTGCCAGCAGCAAAAGAGAAGCAACCTACGAGCAGTACTTC
D gene: .
V gene: TRBV7-2
clone size: .
J gene: TRBJ2-7

CDR3 protein: CALATGSTGELFF
CDR3 DNA: TGCGCCTTGGCCACGGGAAGCACCGGGGAGCTGTTTTTT
D gene: .
V gene: TRBV23-1
clone size: .
J gene: TRBJ2-2

CDR3 protein: CASSPSGATREQFF
CDR3 DNA: TGTGCCAGCAGCCCGAGCGGGGCAACACGTGAGCAGTTCTTC
D gene: TRBD2
V gene: TRBV11-2
clone size: .
J gene: TRBJ2-1

CDR3 protein: CAISESAGKGVAQHF
CDR3 DNA: TGTGCCATCAGTGAGTCTGCAGGGAAAGGTGTGGCCCAGCATTTT
D gene: .
V gene: TRBV10-3
clone size: .
J gene: TRBJ1-5

CDR3 protein: CASSAQLVPSSGNTIYF
CDR3 DNA: TGTGCCAGCAGTGCCCAACTAGTCCCGAGCTCTGGAAACACCATATATTTT
D gene: .
V gene: TRBV6-1
clone size: once
J gene: TRBJ1-3

CDR3 protein: CASRPGFVNYGYTF
CDR3 DNA: TGTGCCAGCAGGCCAGGGTTTGTAAACTATGGCTACACCTTC
D gene: .
V gene: TRBV6-5
clone size: once
J gene: TRBJ1-2

CDR3 protein: CASSLVESGGGTEAFF
CDR3 DNA: TGCGCCAGCAGCTTGGTTGAATCGGGGGGGGGCACTGAAGCTTTCTTT
D gene: .
V gene: TRBV5-1
clone size: .
J gene: TRBJ1-1

CDR3 protein: CASSLGGRRTDTQYF
CDR3 DNA: TGCGCCAGCAGCTTGGGAGGGAGGAGGACAGATACGCAGTATTTT
D gene: .
V gene: TRBV5-1
clone size: .
J gene: TRBJ2-3

CDR3 protein: CASSLVRITNTGELFF
CDR3 DNA: TGTGCCAGCAGCTTAGTGCGGATAACGAACACCGGGGAGCTGTTTTTT
D gene: .
V gene: TRBV7-6
clone size: .
J gene: TRBJ2-2

CDR3 protein: CAISPGQGYSGGETQYF
CDR3 DNA: TGTGCCATCAGTCCGGGACAGGGGTATAGCGGGGGTGAGACCCAGTACTTC
D gene: .
V gene: TRBV10-3
clone size: .
J gene: TRBJ2-5

CDR3 protein: CASGLIYEQYF
CDR3 DNA: TGTGCCAGCGGGCTGATCTACGAGCAGTACTTC
D gene: .
V gene: TRBV28
clone size: .
J gene: TRBJ2-7

CDR3 protein: CASSQTGTGGETQYF
CDR3 DNA: TGTGCCAGCAGCCAGACCGGGACAGGCGGTGAGACCCAGTACTTC
D gene: TRBD1
V gene: TRBV5-4
clone size: .
J gene: TRBJ2-5

CDR3 protein: CASSQGALGTDTQYF
CDR3 DNA: TGTGCCAGCAGCCAAGGGGCCCTTGGCACAGATACGCAGTATTTT
D gene: .
V gene: TRBV7-9
clone size: .
J gene: TRBJ2-3

CDR3 protein: CASSFQNYEQYF
CDR3 DNA: TGTGCCAGCAGTTTTCAGAACTACGAGCAGTACTTC
D gene: .
V gene: TRBV28
clone size: .
J gene: TRBJ2-7

CDR3 protein: CASTGLVEQYF
CDR3 DNA: TGTGCCAGCACAGGGCTGGTCGAGCAGTACTTC
D gene: .
V gene: TRBV28
clone size: .
J gene: TRBJ2-7

CDR3 protein: CASRSAIRQGSPYEQYF
CDR3 DNA: TGTGCCAGCAGATCGGCCATCAGACAGGGCAGCCCCTACGAGCAGTACTTC
D gene: TRBD1
V gene: TRBV28
clone size: .
J gene: TRBJ2-7

CDR3 protein: CASSYEGRNEQFF
CDR3 DNA: TGTGCCAGCAGTTATGAGGGTCGTAATGAGCAGTTCTTC
D gene: .
V gene: TRBV6-9
clone size: .
J gene: TRBJ2-1

CDR3 protein: CASRLRGTIPTQYF
CDR3 DNA: TGTGCCAGCAGACTAAGAGGGACAATTCCGACCCAGTACTTC
D gene: .
V gene: TRBV6-5
clone size: .
J gene: TRBJ2-5

CDR3 protein: CASSLSWQGERIYYNEQFF
CDR3 DNA: TGTGCCAGCAGTTTATCGTGGCAGGGGGAACGGATATACTACAATGAGCAGTTCTTC
D gene: TRBD1
V gene: TRBV27
clone size: .
J gene: TRBJ2-1

CDR3 protein: CATSRVSAKDNEQFF
CDR3 DNA: TGTGCCACCAGCAGAGTGAGCGCTAAGGACAATGAGCAGTTCTTC
D gene: .
V gene: TRBV15
clone size: .
J gene: TRBJ2-1

CDR3 protein: CASSIYGSSTDTQYF
CDR3 DNA: TGTGCCAGTAGTATTTACGGGAGCAGCACAGATACGCAGTATTTT
D gene: .
V gene: TRBV19
clone size: .
J gene: TRBJ2-3

CDR3 protein: CASSAPRLAERGVNEQFF
CDR3 DNA: TGTGCCAGCAGCGCTCCAAGGTTAGCGGAGAGAGGGGTGAATGAGCAGTTCTTC
D gene: .
V gene: TRBV9
clone size: few
J gene: TRBJ2-1

CDR3 protein: CASSLDPLIAGGADTQYF
CDR3 DNA: TGTGCCAGCAGCTTGGACCCCCTAATAGCGGGAGGTGCAGATACGCAGTATTTT
D gene: TRBD2
V gene: TRBV5-5
clone size: few
J gene: TRBJ2-3

CDR3 protein: CASSQYDNPFF
CDR3 DNA: TGTGCCAGCAGCCAATATGACAATCCTTTCTTT
D gene: .
V gene: TRBV16
clone size: .
J gene: TRBJ1-1

CDR3 protein: CASSQDFRGAEAFF
CDR3 DNA: TGCGCCAGCAGCCAAGACTTCAGGGGGGCTGAAGCTTTCTTT
D gene: TRBD1
V gene: TRBV4-3
clone size: .
J gene: TRBJ1-1

CDR3 protein: CASSQEGGTSTDTQYF
CDR3 DNA: TGCGCCAGCAGCCAAGAAGGCGGGACTAGCACAGATACGCAGTATTTT
D gene: .
V gene: TRBV4-1
clone size: .
J gene: TRBJ2-3

CDR3 protein: CAISESMAGSYNEQFF
CDR3 DNA: TGTGCCATCAGTGAGTCAATGGCAGGCTCCTACAATGAGCAGTTCTTC
D gene: .
V gene: TRBV10-3
clone size: .
J gene: TRBJ2-1

CDR3 protein: CSRVPGEQYF
CDR3 DNA: TGCAGTCGCGTCCCCGGGGAGCAGTACTTC
D gene: .
V gene: TRBV20-1
clone size: .
J gene: TRBJ2-7

CDR3 protein: CASSSPRQGSYEQYF
CDR3 DNA: TGTGCCAGCAGTTCTCCGAGACAGGGGTCCTACGAGCAGTACTTC
D gene: TRBD1
V gene: TRBV6-6
clone size: .
J gene: TRBJ2-7

CDR3 protein: CASSSTTSGTADTQYF
CDR3 DNA: TGTGCCAGCAGTTCTACGACTAGCGGGACCGCAGATACGCAGTATTTT
D gene: TRBD2
V gene: TRBV9
clone size: .
J gene: TRBJ2-3

CDR3 protein: CASSFQGQVYNEQFF
CDR3 DNA: TGTGCCAGCAGTTTCCAAGGACAGGTCTACAATGAGCAGTTCTTC
D gene: TRBD1
V gene: TRBV28
clone size: .
J gene: TRBJ2-1

CDR3 protein: CASSLGQGRTEAFF
CDR3 DNA: TGTGCCAGCAGCCTCGGACAGGGCAGAACTGAAGCTTTCTTT
D gene: TRBD1
V gene: TRBV7-9
clone size: .
J gene: TRBJ1-1

CDR3 protein: CASSDRRGNTEAFF
CDR3 DNA: TGTGCCAGCAGTGATCGCCGGGGGAACACTGAAGCTTTCTTT
D gene: .
V gene: TRBV6-1
clone size: .
J gene: TRBJ1-1

CDR3 protein: CASSIDRGGRNEQFF
CDR3 DNA: TGTGCTAGCAGCATCGACAGGGGAGGGAGGAATGAGCAGTTCTTC
D gene: .
V gene: TRBV7-7
clone size: .
J gene: TRBJ2-1

CDR3 protein: CASDRADTYEQYF
CDR3 DNA: TGTGCCAGCGACAGGGCGGACACCTACGAGCAGTACTTC
D gene: TRBD1
V gene: TRBV2
clone size: .
J gene: TRBJ2-7

CDR3 protein: CASSRDSAYGYTF
CDR3 DNA: TGTGCCAGCAGTCGAGACAGCGCCTATGGCTACACCTTC
D gene: .
V gene: TRBV2
clone size: .
J gene: TRBJ1-2

CDR3 protein: CASSLNRGETQYF
CDR3 DNA: TGTGCCAGCAGCTTAAACAGGGGGGAGACCCAGTACTTC
D gene: TRBD1
V gene: TRBV7-2
clone size: .
J gene: TRBJ2-5

CDR3 protein: CASSLTVEQFF
CDR3 DNA: TGTGCCAGCAGCTTAACGGTCGAGCAGTTCTTC
D gene: .
V gene: TRBV7-2
clone size: .
J gene: TRBJ2-1

CDR3 protein: CASSERGTFYNEQYF
CDR3 DNA: TGTGCCAGCAGTGAACGGGGAACCTTTTACAACGAGCAGTACTTC
D gene: .
V gene: TRBV6-1
clone size: .
J gene: TRBJ2-7

CDR3 protein: CASSGTSGSSYNEQFF
CDR3 DNA: TGTGCCAGCAGCGGGACTAGCGGGAGCTCCTACAATGAGCAGTTCTTC
D gene: TRBD2
V gene: TRBV9
clone size: .
J gene: TRBJ2-1

CDR3 protein: CASGGSGTGGEKLFF
CDR3 DNA: TGTGCCAGCGGGGGTTCGGGGACAGGGGGTGAAAAACTGTTTTTT
D gene: TRBD1
V gene: TRBV28
clone size: .
J gene: TRBJ1-4

CDR3 protein: CATKAGLAGPTDTQYF
CDR3 DNA: TGTGCCACTAAGGCGGGACTAGCGGGGCCCACAGATACGCAGTATTTT
D gene: TRBD2
V gene: TRBV10-3
clone size: .
J gene: TRBJ2-3

CDR3 protein: CASMGVRRDQDLSGANVLTF
CDR3 DNA: TGCGCCAGCATGGGTGTACGTCGGGATCAGGACCTCTCTGGGGCCAACGTCCTGACTTTC
D gene: .
V gene: TRBV10-1
clone size: few
J gene: TRBJ2-6

CDR3 protein: CASSSPTSGRANEQFF
CDR3 DNA: TGTGCCAGCAGCTCCCCGACTAGCGGGAGGGCCAATGAGCAGTTCTTC
D gene: TRBD2
V gene: TRBV7-9
clone size: few
J gene: TRBJ2-1

CDR3 protein: CASSPPVLARGYEQYF
CDR3 DNA: TGTGCCAGCAGCCCACCCGTGCTAGCCAGGGGCTACGAGCAGTACTTC
D gene: .
V gene: TRBV28
clone size: .
J gene: TRBJ2-7

CDR3 protein: CASSYAQQGNEQFF
CDR3 DNA: TGTGCCAGCAGTTACGCTCAACAGGGGAATGAGCAGTTCTTC
D gene: TRBD1
V gene: TRBV6-5
clone size: .
J gene: TRBJ2-1

CDR3 protein: CASSPLGGGRAYEQYF
CDR3 DNA: TGCGCCAGCAGCCCTCTTGGGGGCGGGAGGGCCTACGAGCAGTACTTC
D gene: TRBD2
V gene: TRBV5-1
clone size: .
J gene: TRBJ2-7

CDR3 protein: CASSHWEGRETQYF
CDR3 DNA: TGTGCCAGCTCCCATTGGGAGGGGAGAGAGACCCAGTACTTC
D gene: TRBD2
V gene: TRBV18
clone size: .
J gene: TRBJ2-5

CDR3 protein: CASSLAPSRSYEQYF
CDR3 DNA: TGTGCCAGCAGCTTAGCCCCCTCCCGGAGCTACGAGCAGTACTTC
D gene: .
V gene: TRBV11-2
clone size: .
J gene: TRBJ2-7

CDR3 protein: CASSLGGEQYF
CDR3 DNA: TGTGCCAGCAGCCTTGGCGGGGAGCAGTACTTC
D gene: .
V gene: TRBV28
clone size: .
J gene: TRBJ2-7

CDR3 protein: CASAEQGAETEAFF
CDR3 DNA: TGTGCCAGCGCCGAACAGGGGGCGGAAACTGAAGCTTTCTTT
D gene: TRBD1
V gene: TRBV6-1
clone size: few
J gene: TRBJ1-1

CDR3 protein: CASSPRKPIQETQYF
CDR3 DNA: TGTGCCAGCAGTCCTAGGAAACCGATCCAAGAGACCCAGTACTTC
D gene: .
V gene: TRBV28
clone size: .
J gene: TRBJ2-5

CDR3 protein: CASYPGQNTGELFF
CDR3 DNA: TGTGCCAGCTACCCAGGGCAGAACACCGGGGAGCTGTTTTTT
D gene: .
V gene: TRBV6-1
clone size: .
J gene: TRBJ2-2

CDR3 protein: CATPVGPQKTQYF
CDR3 DNA: TGTGCCACCCCAGTTGGGCCCCAAAAGACCCAGTACTTC
D gene: .
V gene: TRBV27
clone size: .
J gene: TRBJ2-5

CDR3 protein: CASSLSGRSNEQFF
CDR3 DNA: TGTGCCAGCAGTTTAAGCGGGAGGAGCAATGAGCAGTTCTTC
D gene: TRBD2
V gene: TRBV28
clone size: .
J gene: TRBJ2-1